This T cell receptor (beta chain) was profiled in a study of vaccination effects on CD4 cells after COVID-19. Across the study: Samples gathered post-vaccine arrived a median of 72 days past the second dose.

Note on this clone: Its target is not known.

Prior to sequencing, the ViraFEST assay stimulated PBMC with viral peptide pools, which expanded the antigen-specific CD4+ T cells. Isolating CD4+ T cells followed around nine days of culture. The cohort was immunized with two doses of either the BNT162b2 or mRNA-1273 vaccine. Each culture had half its medium swapped for IL-2 medium on days 3 and 7. The J segment lost 4 bases and the V segment lost 0 bases, leaving 0 bases of the junction unmatched. This CDR3 is built from 15 residues. CDR1 is MNHNS and CDR2 is SASEGT in the germline V gene. Repertoires were generated with immunoSEQ multiplex PCR, while TCRdb's copy carries only in-frame clones and drops some. The sample comprises tens of thousands of clones, about 70% of which are singletons, and over 7.5% rests with the top ten.

V gene TRBV6-1 combines with J gene TRBJ2-2, with TRBD2 matching 9 bases. The sample was CD4+ T cells from PBMCs cultured with SARS-CoV-2 spike peptides, taken after COVID-19 vaccination. The source is a human donor who received a COVID-19 vaccine. The CDR3 protein is CASSEASGSTGELFF. The CDR3 DNA reads as TGTGCCAGCAGTGAAGCTAGCGGGAGCACCGGGGAGCTGTTTTTT.